These 28 T cell receptor beta chains share one sample of origin, sequenced in a study of regulatory T cells in long-lasting Graves disease. Time point meaning: newly diagnosed GD, antithyroid drugs for less than 3 months. RNA from PBMCs was the source of the TCR library. CDR3 regions were amplified by Arm-PCR using iRepertoire HTBI primers to build TCR beta libraries. Via MiXCR, TCRdb re-called the multiplex PCR reads, giving one row per CDR3 protein. The sample lists approximately 350,000 distinct CDR3 sequences; 12% were seen once. These data are also associated with another study on T cells in Graves' hyperthyroidism and ophthalmopathy.

The sequencing here drew on peripheral blood mononuclear cells (PBMCs), taken at new diagnosis, from a patient treated with antithyroid drugs. Receptors were obtained from a woman aged 18-29 years with Graves disease.

A note on this clonotype: A much larger clone is a single base away; this may be a read error. This chain uses TRBV4-1 with TRBJ2-1; no firm D call. CDR1 and CDR2 (germline): MGHRA, YSYEKL. The CDR3 is 14 amino acids. Here the CDR3 reads CASSQDRKANEQSF. In DNA, the CDR3 is TGCGCCAGCAGCCAAGATAGAAAGGCCAATGAGCAGTCCTTC.

In this sample, this clonotype turned up once. The V call is TRBV28, the J call TRBJ1-1, with D unresolved. Germline CDR1 and CDR2: MDHEN and SYDVKM. The ends were cut back, 5 bases at V and 6 bases at J, with 10 bases in the middle. The CDR3 length is 12 residues. CDR3: CASSAWQAEAFF. The CDR3, as DNA: TGTGCCAGCAGTGCCTGGCAGGCTGAAGCTTTCTTT.

Comment on this clonotype: This is likely an artifact of a read error, given a far larger clone one base away. This chain uses TRBV7-2 with TRBJ2-3, with TRBD2 matching over 7 bases. Germline CDR1 SGHTA, CDR2 FQGNSA. This CDR3 is built from 15 residues. J lost 4 bases, V lost 2 bases, and 6 bases had no gene match. The CDR3: CTSSLTGLDSDTQYF. DNA of the CDR3: TGTACCAGCAGCTTAACTGGACTAGACTCAGATACGCAGTATTTT.

This clonotype was counted at least ten times. The genes are TRBV4-3 and TRBJ1-1; no firm D call. Per germline, CDR1 LGHNA and CDR2 YSLEER. This CDR3 region has 13 residues. V was clipped by 4 bases and J by 1 base, with 7 bases between them. The CDR3 here is CASSPESNTEAFF. CDR3 in DNA: TGCGCCAGCAGCCCCGAGTCGAACACTGAAGCTTTCTTT.

In this sample, this clonotype turned up many times. The V and J genes are TRBV3-1 and TRBJ2-7; tentatively, D is TRBD2 (6 bases). CDR1 is LGHDT and CDR2 is YNNKEL in the germline V gene (reference sequence). V shed 4 bases and J shed 4 bases, with 11 bases lying between them. This CDR3 is built from 13 residues. The CDR3 bases are TGTGCCAGCAGCCCCAGCGCGGGGTACGAGCAGTACTTC. Its translation: CASSPSAGYEQYF.

To note about this clonotype: Being one base from a much bigger clone, this may be a read error. This likely comes from a read error, as the CDR3 has no conserved phenylalanine or tryptophan at its end. The V call is TRBV3-1, the J call TRBJ1-5; D ambiguous. The CDR3 loop spans 16 amino acids. Germline V gene sequence: CDR1 LGHDT, CDR2 YNNKEL (reference sequence). Trimming took 4 bases from V and 1 from J, leaving 14 bases between them. CDR3 DNA: TGTGCCAGCAGCCTCCAAGGGCCGCCGAGCAATCAGCCCCAGCATCTT. Encoded protein: CASSLQGPPSNQPQHL.

This clonotype was detected many times. CDR3 bases: TGTGCCAGCAGTTTACTACCCGCCGGACCCGAACTCTACAATGAGCAGTTCTTC. Translation gives CASSLLPAGPELYNEQFF. The chain links TRBV27 to TRBJ2-1; D gene unclear. V lost 2 bases and J 3 bases, leaving 20 bases between the germline ends. The CDR3 covers 18 residues. The V gene's germline CDR1 is MNHEY and CDR2 SMNVEV (reference sequence).

This clonotype was seen repeatedly, ten times or more. The genes are TRBV7-2 and TRBJ2-1; 10 bases agree with TRBD2. The CDR3 extends over 16 amino acids. Unmatched junction bases numbered 6, after V lost 2 bases and J lost 5 bases. Per the germline V gene, CDR1 is SGHTA and CDR2 is FQGNSA. CDR3 protein: CASSLSSGGRDNEQFF. The CDR3 nucleotides read TGTGCCAGCAGCTTATCTAGCGGGGGAAGGGACAATGAGCAGTTCTTC.

This clonotype was found many times. The rearrangement uses TRBV4-3 and TRBJ2-5; 10 bases align to TRBD2. This CDR3 spans 16 amino acids. The V gene end was trimmed by 3 bases and the J gene end by 4 bases; junction bases not matched to a gene: 8. CDR1 and CDR2 from the germline V gene are LGHNA and YSLEER. DNA of the CDR3: TGCGCCAGCAGCCATACCGGGACTAGCGTAAGAGAGACCCAGTACTTC. Translation gives CASSHTGTSVRETQYF.

At least ten counts were recorded for this clonotype. The chain is built from TRBV19 and TRBJ2-5; D perhaps matches TRBD2 (6 bases). The CDR3 is 14 amino acids. Germline V gene lookup returns CDR1 LNHDA and CDR2 SQIVND (reference sequence). The V end lost 6 bases, the J end lost 2 bases, and 13 bases lay between the germline ends. The CDR3 sequence: CASSRWGVQETQYF. Here the CDR3 DNA reads TGTGCCAGTAGCCGTTGGGGGGTGCAAGAGACCCAGTACTTC. Using reference TRBV19 and TRBJ2-5 for the parts outside the CDR3, the full variable domain is DGGITQSPKYLFRKEGQNVTLSCEQNLNHDAMYWYRQDPGQGLRLIYYSQIVNDFQKGDIAEGYSVSREKKESFPLTVTSAQKNPTAFYLCASSRWGVQETQYFGPGTRLLVL.

In its sample, this clonotype was seen many times. CDR3: CASSFYRTGKFSGANVLTF. Here the CDR3 DNA reads TGTGCCAGCAGCTTCTATCGGACAGGGAAATTTTCTGGGGCCAACGTCCTGACTTTC. The J gene is TRBJ2-6, the V gene TRBV11-1, with TRBD1 identical over 8 bases. Germline values: CDR1 SGHAT, CDR2 FQDESV (reference sequence). The CDR3 loop spans 19 amino acids. V lost 3 bases and J lost 1; bases outside the gene matches: 11.

This chain links TRBV6-1 with TRBJ2-1, with TRBD1 as a possible D gene (6 bases). This CDR3 contains 14 residues. Trimming removed 4 bases at V and 10 bases at J, with 17 bases between. CDR1 MNHNS and CDR2 SASEGT come from the germline V gene. The CDR3 reads CASSGSTGSGEQFF. CDR3 in DNA: TGTGCCAGCAGTGGATCGACAGGATCAGGAGAGCAGTTCTTC.

The genes are TRBV28 and TRBJ1-2; no clear D. V shed 4 bases and J shed 4 bases, with 7 bases lying between them. The length of the CDR3 is 12 residues. CDR1 MDHEN and CDR2 SYDVKM come from the germline V gene. This CDR3 is CASSSKGYGYTF. DNA for the CDR3: TGTGCCAGCAGTTCTAAAGGCTATGGCTACACCTTC.

J is TRBJ2-1 and V is TRBV9; 10 bases match TRBD2. V was pared by 4 bases and J by 5 bases, with 3 bases of the junction left unmatched. Germline CDR1 reads SGDLS; CDR2 reads YYNGEE. This CDR3 contains 14 residues. CDR3 loop: CASSPSGGHNEQFF. In DNA form, the CDR3 reads TGTGCCAGCAGCCCTAGCGGGGGACACAATGAGCAGTTCTTC.

The CDR3 is CSARVQGRAETQYF. CDR3 bases: TGCAGTGCTAGAGTCCAGGGTAGGGCAGAGACCCAGTACTTC. The gene calls are TRBV20-1 and TRBJ2-5; D might be TRBD1 (5 bases). V dropped 1 base and J dropped 4 bases, with 13 bases sitting between them. This CDR3 has 14 amino acids. Germline CDR1 DFQATT, CDR2 SNEGSKA (reference sequence).

There are many counts of this clonotype. V and J are TRBV2 and TRBJ1-1; the D is unclear. The germline gives CDR1 SNHLY, CDR2 FYNNEI. CDR3 length: 19 residues. V was cut by 0 bases and J by 4 bases, with 24 bases left in between. The CDR3 sequence is CASSEADGQSYLSGTEAFF. CDR3 DNA sequence: TGTGCCAGCAGTGAAGCCGATGGGCAAAGTTACCTTTCCGGCACTGAAGCTTTCTTT.

CDR3 sequence: CASSPLPLAPKGDTGELFF. The CDR3, as DNA: TGTGCCAGCAGTCCCCTTCCACTAGCGCCTAAGGGGGACACCGGGGAGCTGTTTTTT. This chain joins TRBV27 and TRBJ2-2; D possibly corresponds to TRBD2 (7 bases). The CDR3 is made up of 19 amino acids. Germline V lookup: CDR1 MNHEY, CDR2 SMNVEV (reference sequence). V was shortened by 5 bases and J by 3 bases, with 25 bases between the two germline ends.

The chain joins TRBV20-1 to TRBJ2-1; TRBD2 matches 10 bases. The CDR3 runs to 16 residues. From germline, CDR1 is DFQATT and CDR2 SNEGSKA (reference sequence). Losses at the gene ends were 2 bases for V and 9 bases for J; bases not matched to a gene: 13. The CDR3 DNA reads as TGCAGTGCTAGAAGTCTACTAGCGGGAACCTTCAGTGAGCAGTTCTTC. It yields the protein CSARSLLAGTFSEQFF.

The chain joins TRBV6-5 to TRBJ1-5; weak D call: TRBD1 (6 bases). The CDR3 runs to 15 residues. Germline CDR1 MNHEY, CDR2 SVGAGI. The ends were cut back, 4 bases at V and 7 bases at J, with 17 bases in the middle. CDR3 nucleotide sequence: TGTGCCAGCAGTTTCACAGGGAGGGGGGGGCAGCCCCAGCATTTT. Residues: CASSFTGRGGQPQHF.

This clonotype was seen repeatedly, ten times or more. J is TRBJ1-1 and V is TRBV30; TRBD1 matches 10 bases. CDR3 length equals 14 residues. Per germline, CDR1 GTSNPN and CDR2 SVGIG (reference sequence). Trimming took 3 bases from V and 5 from J; bases not matched to a gene: 6. Here the CDR3 DNA reads TGTGCCTGGAGGGGGGGACAGGGGTGGACTGAAGCTTTCTTT. Its protein is CAWRGGQGWTEAFF.

This clonotype was detected only a few times. The chain uses TRBV20-1 and TRBJ2-3; D not certain. This CDR3 contains 12 residues. The germline V gene has CDR1 DFQATT and CDR2 SNEGSKA (reference sequence). V shed 3 bases and J shed 2 bases, with 6 bases lying between them. The CDR3 sequence is CSASLDTDTQYF. The DNA of the CDR3 is TGCAGTGCTAGTTTGGACACAGATACGCAGTATTTT.

This chain links TRBV5-1 with TRBJ1-5; weak D call: TRBD1 (5 bases). From germline, CDR1 is SGHRS and CDR2 YFSETQ. The CDR3 extends over 15 amino acids. V lost 4 bases to trimming and J lost 0 bases, with 11 bases between them. This chain's CDR3 is CASSPGPYSNQPQHF. The DNA of the CDR3 is TGCGCCAGCAGCCCGGGACCCTATAGCAATCAGCCCCAGCATTTT. The complete variable domain, with remaining parts taken from reference TRBV5-1 and TRBJ1-5, reads KAGVTQTPRYLIKTRGQQVTLSCSPISGHRSVSWYQQTPGQGLQFLFEYFSETQRNKGNFPGRFSGRQFSNSRSEMNVSTLELGDSALYLCASSPGPYSNQPQHFGDGTRLSIL.

The table lists this clonotype with many counts. The rearrangement joins TRBV18 to TRBJ2-5; no clear D gene. V was trimmed by 3 bases and J by 4 bases, leaving 18 bases between them. This CDR3 has 16 residues. Germline values: CDR1 KGHSH, CDR2 LQKENI. CDR3 amino acids: CASSPPRTSQRETQYF. The CDR3 nucleotides read TGTGCCAGCTCACCGCCCCGAACCTCGCAAAGAGAGACCCAGTACTTC.

This clonotype was seen at least ten times. The genes are TRBV6-2 or TRBV6-3 and TRBJ2-5, with TRBD1 matching 8 bases. V gave up 5 bases and J gave up 4 bases; unmatched junction bases: 3. The CDR3 has 13 residues. Germline CDR1 MNHEY, CDR2 SVGEGT. The CDR3 nucleotides are TGTGCCAGCAGTCCAGGGGGCCCAGAGACCCAGTACTTC. Its translation: CASSPGGPETQYF.

Remarks on this clonotype: This could be a read error, since a much larger clone is one nucleotide away. J is TRBJ2-7 and V is TRBV7-9, with D tentatively TRBD1 or TRBD2 (5 bases each). The ends were cut back, 4 bases at V and 0 bases at J, with 10 bases in the middle. Germline V gene data show CDR1 as SEHNR and CDR2 as FQNEAQ (reference sequence). This CDR3 comprises 14 residues. CDR3 in DNA: TGTGCCAGCAGCTACCGTGGGGGCTCCTACGAGCAGTACTTC. Encoded protein: CASSYRGGSYEQYF. Using reference TRBV7-9 and TRBJ2-7 for the parts outside the CDR3, the full variable domain is DTGVSQNPRHKITKRGQNVTFRCDPISEHNRLYWYRQTLGQGPEFLTYFQNEAQLEKSRLLSDRFSAERPKGSFSTLEIQRTEQGDSAMYLCASSYRGGSYEQYFGPGTRLTVT.

This clonotype was seen a handful of times. The chain joins TRBV7-8 to TRBJ1-1, with TRBD1 identical over 7 bases. Germline V gene data show CDR1 as SGHVS and CDR2 as FQNEAQ. The CDR3 loop spans 16 amino acids. After removal of 3 bases from V and 1 base from J, the junction contained 8 bases not matched to a gene. This CDR3 reads CASSFSEDRRNTEAFF. The CDR3 DNA follows: TGTGCCAGCAGCTTTTCTGAGGACAGGAGGAACACTGAAGCTTTCTTT.

In its sample, this clonotype was seen a few times. The chain has TRBV27 and TRBJ1-2; 9 bases line up with TRBD1. CDR1 is MNHEY, CDR2 SMNVEV, per germline (reference sequence). With 1 base clipped from V and 8 bases from J, the junction kept 5 bases outside the gene matches. This CDR3 spans 14 amino acids. The CDR3 nucleotides are TGTGCCAGCAGTTTATTGAGGGACAGGGTCGGCTACACCTTC. Amino acid sequence: CASSLLRDRVGYTF.

Notes on this clonotype: A much larger clone sits a single nucleotide away, making a read error possible. The chain employs TRBV7-2 and TRBJ1-1, with 9 bases fitting TRBD1. Germline V CDR1 and CDR2: SGHTA, FQGNSA. The CDR3 runs 16 residues. The junction had 9 bases not matched to a gene; V was cut back by 1 base and J by 6 bases. CDR3 DNA: TGTGCCAGCAGCTTAGAGGACAGGGGCATGGACGCTGAAGCTTTCTTT. It is translated as CASSLEDRGMDAEAFF.